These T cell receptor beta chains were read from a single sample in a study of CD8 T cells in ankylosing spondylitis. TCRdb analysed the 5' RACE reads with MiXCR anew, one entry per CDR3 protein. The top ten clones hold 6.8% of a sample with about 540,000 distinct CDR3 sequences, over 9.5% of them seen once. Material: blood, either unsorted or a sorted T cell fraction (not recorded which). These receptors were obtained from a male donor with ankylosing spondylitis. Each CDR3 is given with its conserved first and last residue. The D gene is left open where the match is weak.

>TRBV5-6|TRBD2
CASSLAGSGSSYNEQFF
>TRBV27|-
CASSKGAGIYEQYF
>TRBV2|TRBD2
CASSTLAGAFEQYF
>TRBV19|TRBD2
CASSSLLAGDLASYNEQFF
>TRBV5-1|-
CASSLDGAHGYNEQFF
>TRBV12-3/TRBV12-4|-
CASSPLGPTFTDTQYF
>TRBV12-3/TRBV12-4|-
CASSLNRGDEQFF
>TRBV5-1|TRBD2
CASSLFGSGRGDTQYF
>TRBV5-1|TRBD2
CASSVTGTSGSTLHTQYF
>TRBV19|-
CASSTGHNTGELFF
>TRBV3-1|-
CASSQGGRNEETQYF
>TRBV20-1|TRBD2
CSARKTSGLSTDTQYF
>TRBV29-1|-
CSVEHRESYNEQFF
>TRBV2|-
CASSGYRSYEQYF
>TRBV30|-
CAWSAYGEQFF
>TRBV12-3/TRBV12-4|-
CASSPTWTSEAFF
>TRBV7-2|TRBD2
CASSLAGLAGGTGELFF
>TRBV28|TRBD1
CASSLTGSMNTEAFF
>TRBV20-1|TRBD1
CSATGTQYNEQFF
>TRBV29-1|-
CSGSGGNTEAFF
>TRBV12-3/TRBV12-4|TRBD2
CASSYGTSGAYNEQFF
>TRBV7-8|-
CASSLNGGAEGDTQYF
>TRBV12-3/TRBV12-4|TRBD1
CASTYGQDNSPLHF
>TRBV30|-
CAWSVRPEAFF
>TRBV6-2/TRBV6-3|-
CASSYYLEGVNTGELFF
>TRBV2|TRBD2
CARGGSAYNEQFF
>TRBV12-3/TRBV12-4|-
CASNLRGAKTQYF
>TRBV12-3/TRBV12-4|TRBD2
CTSSLGLAGARGTGELFF
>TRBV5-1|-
CASSYNLMITNEKLFF
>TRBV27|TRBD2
CASSSPGLPPYEQYF
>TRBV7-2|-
CASSLVGADTQYF
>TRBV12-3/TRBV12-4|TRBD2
CASSEREGRDNEQFF
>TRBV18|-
CASSQGNNEQFF
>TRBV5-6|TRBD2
CASSLEREGRRTDTQYF
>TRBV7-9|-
CASSSREGPNPNYGYTF
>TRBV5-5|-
CASSFMGADQPQHF
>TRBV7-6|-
CASSLGTSLSYNEQFF
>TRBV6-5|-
CASSYSASRGHEQFF
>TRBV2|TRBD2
CASSVETSGTDTQYF
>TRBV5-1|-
CASSSLLAAGELFF
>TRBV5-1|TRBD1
CASRHPGQGNEQYF
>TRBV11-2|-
CASSLFRGQDTEAFF
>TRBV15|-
CATSRPASLGEETQYF
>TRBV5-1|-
CASRADPASNQPQHF
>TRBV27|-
CASSFLASDTGELFF
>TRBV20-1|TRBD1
CSARGGGGNYEQYF
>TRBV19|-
CASRGLAGVIDTQYF
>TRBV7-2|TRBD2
CASSEKREADTQYF
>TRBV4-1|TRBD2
CASRDPTSGKNIQYF
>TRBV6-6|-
CASSFGFNQPQHF
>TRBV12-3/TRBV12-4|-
CASSRFAFF
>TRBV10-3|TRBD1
CAVYDRGTGNTIYF
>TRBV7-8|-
CASSLGNANTGELFF
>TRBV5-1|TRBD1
CASSLEQGSGETQYF
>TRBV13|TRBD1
CAIFLGTGSLSGTGELFF
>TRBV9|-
CASSGRADTGELFF